This is a list of T cell receptor beta chains from one sample in a study of cytotoxic CD8 clonotypes in ibrutinib-treated CLL. Only in-frame clones appear in the TCRdb table, and some are missing; sequencing was by immunoSEQ multiplex PCR. The sample lists some 92,000 clones, roughly three quarters occurring once. The specimen was PBMCs, collected after 24 months of ibrutinib treatment. These receptors originate from a human donor with chronic lymphocytic leukemia. The conserved cysteine and the conserved F or W are not part of the CDR3 here.

v_call	cdr3_aa
TRBV5-1	ASSEKGQDEKLF
TRBV4-1	ASSQVGLAALGEQF
TRBV7-3	ASSFGLAGGTDTQY
TRBV5-3	ASSSPGREKLF
TRBV15	ATSSDRIRGQPQH
TRBV19	ATKDRATYNEQF
TRBV2	ASSELQGAGANYGYT
TRBV5-6	ASSEGASGGTGEF
TRBV21-1	ASKPPYLCPLAEEYNEQF
TRBV7-9	ASSGELNAEAF
TRBV25-1	ASSEGWDSEPSSYEQY
TRBV28	ASSSYPRTGEDTEAF
TRBV2	ASSAGSGETQY
TRBV5-1	ASSLGGQINSYEQY
TRBV7-9	ASSLTVSYNEQF
TRBV5-1	ASSSSGRGQETQY
TRBV4-2	ASSQYGGSSTSSTDTQY
TRBV25-1	ASRDKFYEQY
TRBV30	ALNRQFTSGNTIY
TRBV27	ASSATGFGYEQY
TRBV2	ASTVTRAYQETQY
TRBV27	ASKPQDRGPYEQY
TRBV28	ASSFSPSGSETQY
TRBV6-5	ASSGGQGNYEQY
TRBV4-1	ASSQDRVRGAGNTIY
TRBV28	ASSLQGSGNTIY
TRBV5-1	ASSLLAGSTDTQY
TRBV19	ASSIGNRYSNQPQH
TRBV25-1	ASRGFGQGKNTGELF